This T cell receptor beta chain was sequenced in a study of T cells in tuberculosis. Study-wide background: Sequenced TCRs come from CD1B-GMM tetramer-binding T cells. IGRA-negative adolescents, IGRA-positive adolescents with latent tuberculosis and adults with active tuberculosis formed this South African cohort.

With respect to this clone: What it binds is not known.

Using immunoSEQ multiplex PCR, the repertoire was profiled, and TCRdb retains in-frame clones only, with some absent. There are approximately 30,000 clones in the sample; 90% to 95% occur only once, and 2.2% lies in the top ten. The CDR3 sequence is 17 residues long. The V end was cut by 4 bases, the J end by 1 base, with 16 bases between. Looked up from germline, CDR1 is SGHTA and CDR2 is FQGTGA. Overall study results and limits: The TCR-beta difference was not significant; alpha differences partly reflected length. GMM-specific TCRs were nearer to active tuberculosis alpha repertoires, suggesting expansion.

The chain couples TRBV7-3 to TRBJ2-2; D possibly corresponds to TRBD1 (6 bases). Sequenced: PBMCs. The source is a donor between 5 and 29 years old with latent tuberculosis or without tuberculosis infection. The CDR3: CASSSLGGLLNTGELFF. The CDR3, as DNA: TGTGCCAGCAGCTCACTTGGGGGCTTATTGAACACCGGGGAGCTGTTTTTT.